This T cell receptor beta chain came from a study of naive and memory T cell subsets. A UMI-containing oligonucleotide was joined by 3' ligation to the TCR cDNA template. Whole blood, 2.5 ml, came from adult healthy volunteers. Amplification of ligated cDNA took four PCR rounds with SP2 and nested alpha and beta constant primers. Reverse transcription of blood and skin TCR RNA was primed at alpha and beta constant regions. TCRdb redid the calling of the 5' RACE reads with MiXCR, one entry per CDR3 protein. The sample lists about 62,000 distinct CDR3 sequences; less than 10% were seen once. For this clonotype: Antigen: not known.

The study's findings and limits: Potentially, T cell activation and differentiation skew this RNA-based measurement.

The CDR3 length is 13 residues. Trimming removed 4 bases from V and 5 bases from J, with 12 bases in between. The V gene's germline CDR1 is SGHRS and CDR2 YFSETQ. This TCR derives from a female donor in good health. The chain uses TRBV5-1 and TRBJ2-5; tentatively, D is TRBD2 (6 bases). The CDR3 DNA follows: TGCGCCAGCAGCCCAGGGAGCGGGGAGACCCAGTACTTC. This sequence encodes CASSPGSGETQYF.